Listed below are T cell receptor beta chains from one sample, sequenced in a study of beta chain features in type 1 diabetes. Assay used: immunoSEQ multiplex PCR; TCRdb lists only in-frame clones, some missing. The sample shows a few hundred thousand clones, roughly 12% of them seen only once. The sample comprised naive CD4+ T cells from blood. These TCRs come from a woman aged 18-29 years with type 1 diabetes. The CDR3 runs from the conserved cysteine through the conserved F or W. The D gene is left open where the match is weak. The size entry is marked missing in some rows and otherwise reads once, few, many or a size class.

cdr3_aa,cdr3_nt,j_call,clone_size,d_call,v_call
CASSFLPTSTDTQYF,TGCGCCAGCAGCTTCCTCCCGACTAGCACAGATACGCAGTATTTT,TRBJ2-3,once,-,TRBV5-1
CASSSQGIGYNEQFF,TGCGCCAGCAGCTCACAGGGAATAGGGTACAATGAGCAGTTCTTC,TRBJ2-1,-,-,TRBV5-1
CASRSRGMGTDTQYF,TGTGCCAGCAGAAGCCGGGGGATGGGCACAGATACGCAGTATTTT,TRBJ2-3,-,-,TRBV7-8
CASSTPQGPMNTEAFF,TGTGCCAGTAGCACTCCACAGGGACCGATGAACACTGAAGCTTTCTTT,TRBJ1-1,-,-,TRBV19
CSVGGAAGANVLTF,TGCAGCGTTGGCGGGGCCGCCGGGGCCAACGTCCTGACTTTC,TRBJ2-6,-,-,TRBV29-1
CASSQEGASYNEQFF,TGCGCCAGCAGCCAAGAGGGGGCCTCCTACAATGAGCAGTTCTTC,TRBJ2-1,few,-,TRBV4-1
CASARPRVPSDSPLHF,TGTGCCAGCGCACGACCGCGGGTCCCCTCCGATTCACCCCTCCACTTT,TRBJ1-6,few,-,TRBV7-8
CASSDTGGVDTEAFF,TGTGCCAGCTCAGACACAGGCGGCGTCGACACTGAAGCTTTCTTT,TRBJ1-1,few,-,TRBV18
CASSQANRGSSPTYNEQFF,TGTGCCAGCAGCCAAGCCAATCGGGGGTCTAGCCCTACCTACAATGAGCAGTTCTTC,TRBJ2-1,-,-,TRBV14
CASSPPTGHNEQFF,TGTGCCAGCTCCCCTCCCACTGGGCACAATGAGCAGTTCTTC,TRBJ2-1,-,-,TRBV18
CASSLSLQDNYGYTF,TGTGCCAGCAGTTTATCCCTACAGGATAACTATGGCTACACCTTC,TRBJ1-2,-,-,TRBV28
CASSRYGLAETYEQYF,TGTGCCAGCAGTCGATACGGACTAGCGGAAACCTACGAGCAGTACTTC,TRBJ2-7,few,TRBD2,TRBV28
CASRGGRNTDTQYF,TGCGCCAGCAGGGGCGGGAGAAACACAGATACGCAGTATTTT,TRBJ2-3,few,TRBD2,TRBV4-3
CASRGRGLDGELFF,TGTGCCAGCCGTGGTAGGGGGCTAGACGGGGAGCTGTTTTTT,TRBJ2-2,few,TRBD1,TRBV9
CASSGTGGNQPQHF,TGTGCCAGCAGTGGGACAGGGGGCAATCAGCCCCAGCATTTT,TRBJ1-5,-,TRBD1,TRBV2
CASSLDGNTGELFF,TGCGCCAGCAGCTTGGACGGGAACACCGGGGAGCTGTTTTTT,TRBJ2-2,-,-,TRBV5-1
CASSARDRQETQYF,TGTGCCAGCAGCGCACGGGACAGACAAGAGACCCAGTACTTC,TRBJ2-5,few,TRBD1,TRBV9
CAWSVGQLGNQPQHF,TGTGCCTGGAGTGTGGGGCAATTAGGGAATCAGCCCCAGCATTTT,TRBJ1-5,-,-,TRBV30
CASSMRTGAAYEQYF,TGTGCCAGTAGTATGCGGACAGGGGCGGCCTACGAGCAGTACTTC,TRBJ2-7,-,TRBD1,TRBV19
CSVGTSSYEQYF,TGCAGCGTTGGAACTAGCTCCTACGAGCAGTACTTC,TRBJ2-7,-,-,TRBV29-1
CASSSRDSTYEQYF,TGCGCCAGCAGCTCGCGGGACAGTACCTACGAGCAGTACTTC,TRBJ2-7,-,-,TRBV5-1
CAISPSGNEQFF,TGTGCCATCAGTCCATCAGGTAATGAGCAGTTCTTC,TRBJ2-1,few,-,TRBV10-3
CASSVSSGDYEQYF,TGTGCCAGCAGCGTTTCTAGCGGGGACTACGAGCAGTACTTC,TRBJ2-7,-,TRBD2,TRBV9
CASSPDRGWEQYF,TGTGCCAGCTCACCGGACAGGGGGTGGGAGCAGTACTTC,TRBJ2-7,-,TRBD1,TRBV18
CASSLYHRDSYEQYF,TGTGCCAGCAGCTTATACCATCGGGATTCCTACGAGCAGTACTTC,TRBJ2-7,-,-,TRBV7-9
CASMAGQGTDTQYF,TGTGCCAGTATGGCGGGGCAGGGCACAGATACGCAGTATTTT,TRBJ2-3,-,-,TRBV19
CASSLMSTQETQYF,TGCGCCAGCAGCTTGATGAGTACCCAAGAGACCCAGTACTTC,TRBJ2-5,-,-,TRBV5-1
CASVVAVNQPQHF,TGTGCCAGCGTCGTGGCAGTGAATCAGCCCCAGCATTTT,TRBJ1-5,-,-,TRBV6-1
CASSQQGTEETQYF,TGTGCCAGCAGCCAACAGGGGACGGAGGAGACCCAGTACTTC,TRBJ2-5,-,TRBD1,TRBV7-2
CASSPGGWERQPQHF,TGCGCCAGCAGCCCAGGAGGGTGGGAGCGGCAGCCCCAGCATTTT,TRBJ1-5,-,-,TRBV4-1
CASSVESQSSGGYGKNIQYF,TGTGCCAGCAGCGTAGAATCCCAATCTAGCGGGGGGTATGGCAAAAACATTCAGTACTTC,TRBJ2-4,few,TRBD2,TRBV9
CASSPGTVPREAFF,TGTGCCAGCAGCCCGGGGACAGTTCCCCGCGAAGCTTTCTTT,TRBJ1-1,few,TRBD1,TRBV9
CASRGGGPGELFF,TGTGCCAGCAGGGGTGGGGGCCCCGGGGAGCTGTTTTTT,TRBJ2-2,-,-,TRBV28
CASSQDWRANTEAFF,TGCGCCAGCAGCCAAGATTGGAGGGCCAACACTGAAGCTTTCTTT,TRBJ1-1,-,-,TRBV4-3
CASSLGQPEAFF,TGTGCCAGCAGTTTGGGCCAGCCTGAAGCTTTCTTT,TRBJ1-1,-,-,TRBV28
CASKEAGAVYEQYF,TGTGCCAGTAAAGAAGCGGGGGCAGTTTACGAGCAGTACTTC,TRBJ2-7,few,TRBD2,TRBV19
CASAGGPLGYTF,TGTGCCAGCGCCGGGGGTCCCCTTGGCTACACCTTC,TRBJ1-2,few,-,TRBV6-6
CASSGIRGYNDGYTF,TGTGCCAGCAGCGGGATCAGGGGATACAATGATGGCTACACCTTC,TRBJ1-2,few,-,TRBV9
CATSRQGGRYGYTF,TGTGCCACCAGCAGGCAGGGTGGTCGCTATGGCTACACCTTC,TRBJ1-2,few,-,TRBV15
CASSFQQGANQPQHF,TGTGCCAGCAGCTTTCAGCAGGGGGCAAATCAGCCCCAGCATTTT,TRBJ1-5,-,TRBD1,TRBV7-2
CASSGTPPYEQYF,TGCGCCAGCAGCGGGACACCACCCTACGAGCAGTACTTC,TRBJ2-7,-,-,TRBV10-2
CASSETPTVYNEQFF,TGTGCCAGCTCAGAGACCCCGACAGTGTACAATGAGCAGTTCTTC,TRBJ2-1,-,-,TRBV18
CASSLESGSGHEQFF,TGTGCCAGCAGCTTAGAATCCGGTAGCGGCCATGAGCAGTTCTTC,TRBJ2-1,few,-,TRBV7-2
CSAKRGYEQYF,TGCAGTGCCAAGCGAGGCTACGAGCAGTACTTC,TRBJ2-7,few,-,TRBV20-1
CASSLDRFQNIQYF,TGCGCCAGCAGCCTTGACAGGTTCCAAAACATTCAGTACTTC,TRBJ2-4,-,-,TRBV4-3
CASSPRGTHEQYF,TGTGCCAGCAGCCCAAGGGGGACGCACGAGCAGTACTTC,TRBJ2-7,-,-,TRBV5-5
CASSAGVQETQYF,TGTGCCAGCTCAGCCGGGGTACAAGAGACCCAGTACTTC,TRBJ2-5,few,-,TRBV18
CASSGSGSYTQYF,TGTGCCAGCAGCGGTAGCGGGAGTTATACGCAGTATTTT,TRBJ2-3,-,TRBD2,TRBV9
CASSESNREETQYF,TGTGCCAGCAGTGAGTCTAACAGGGAAGAGACCCAGTACTTC,TRBJ2-5,-,-,TRBV25-1
CASSLVVGTDTQYF,TGTGCCAGCAGCTTGGTGGTAGGCACAGATACGCAGTATTTT,TRBJ2-3,few,-,TRBV5-4
CASSNRRGETQYF,TGTGCCAGCAGCAACCGGAGAGGCGAGACCCAGTACTTC,TRBJ2-5,-,-,TRBV5-6
CASSLVAEGYEQYF,TGTGCCAGCAGCTTAGTTGCGGAGGGATACGAGCAGTACTTC,TRBJ2-7,-,-,TRBV7-6
CASSPARDRSPLHF,TGTGCCAGCTCACCAGCCCGGGACAGGTCACCCCTCCACTTT,TRBJ1-6,few,TRBD1,TRBV18
CATTEARAGTGWNQPQHF,TGTGCCACCACCGAAGCCCGGGCCGGGACAGGGTGGAATCAGCCCCAGCATTTT,TRBJ1-5,-,TRBD1,TRBV15
CASRGQGPQHF,TGTGCCAGCAGAGGGCAGGGGCCCCAGCATTTT,TRBJ1-5,-,-,TRBV7-9
CASILSGDSYNEQFF,TGTGCCAGTATTCTTAGCGGGGACTCCTACAATGAGCAGTTCTTC,TRBJ2-1,-,TRBD2,TRBV19
CASSSPSRGGYTF,TGCGCCAGCAGCTCCCCCTCCCGGGGTGGCTACACCTTC,TRBJ1-2,-,-,TRBV5-1